This T cell receptor beta chain appears in the sequencing data of a study of control samples from healthy donors and cancer patients. Trimming cost V 1 base and J 0 bases, with 12 bases left between them. CDR3 length: 16 amino acids. Per germline, CDR1 SGHAT and CDR2 FQNNGV. Produced via immunoSEQ multiplex PCR; TCRdb's table is partial and in-frame only. In the table there are about 180,000 clones, more than 90% of which are singletons. Sequencing was performed on blood. The TCR originated in a man aged 30 to 45 in good health. The chain links TRBV11-2 to TRBJ2-5; the D gene is possibly TRBD2 (6 bases). The CDR3 region is CASSLGRGGNQETQYF. In DNA, the CDR3 is TGTGCCAGCAGCTTAGGGCGTGGGGGGAACCAAGAGACCCAGTACTTC. Full variable domain (outside the CDR3, taken from reference TRBV11-2 and TRBJ2-5): EAGVAQSPRYKIIEKRQSVAFWCNPISGHATLYWYQQILGQGPKLLIQFQNNGVVDDSQLPKDRFSAERLKGVDSTLKIQPAKLEDSAVYLCASSLGRGGNQETQYFGPGTRLLVL.